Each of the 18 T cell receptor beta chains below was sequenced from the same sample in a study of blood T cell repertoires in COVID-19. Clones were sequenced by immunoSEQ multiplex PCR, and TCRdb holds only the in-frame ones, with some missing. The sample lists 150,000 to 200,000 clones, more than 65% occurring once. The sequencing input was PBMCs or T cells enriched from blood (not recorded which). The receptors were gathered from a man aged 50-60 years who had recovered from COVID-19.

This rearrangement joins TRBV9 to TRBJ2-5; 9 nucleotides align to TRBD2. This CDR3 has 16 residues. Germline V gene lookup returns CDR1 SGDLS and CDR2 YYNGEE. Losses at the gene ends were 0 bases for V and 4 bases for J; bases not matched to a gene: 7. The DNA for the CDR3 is TGTGCCAGCAGCGTAGACAGCGGGGGGTGGCTAGAGACCCAGTACTTC. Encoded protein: CASSVDSGGWLETQYF.

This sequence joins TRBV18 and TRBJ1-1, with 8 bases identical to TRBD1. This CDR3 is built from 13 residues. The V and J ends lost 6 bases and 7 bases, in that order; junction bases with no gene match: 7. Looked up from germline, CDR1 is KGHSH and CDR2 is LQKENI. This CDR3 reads CASSELTGGEAFF. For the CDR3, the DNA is TGTGCCAGCTCCGAACTAACAGGGGGTGAAGCTTTCTTT.

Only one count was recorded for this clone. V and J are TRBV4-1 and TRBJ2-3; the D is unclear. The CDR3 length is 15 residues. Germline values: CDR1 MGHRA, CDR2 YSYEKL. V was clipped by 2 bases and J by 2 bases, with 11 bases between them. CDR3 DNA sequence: TGCGCCAGCAGCCAACTAGTAGGCGACACAGATACGCAGTATTTT. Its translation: CASSQLVGDTDTQYF.

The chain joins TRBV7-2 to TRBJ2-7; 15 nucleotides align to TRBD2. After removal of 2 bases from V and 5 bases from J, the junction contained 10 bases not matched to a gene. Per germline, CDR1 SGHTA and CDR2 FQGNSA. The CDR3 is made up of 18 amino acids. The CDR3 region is CASSLFGQGTSGGNEQYF. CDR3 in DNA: TGTGCCAGCAGCTTATTTGGACAGGGGACTAGCGGGGGGAACGAGCAGTACTTC.

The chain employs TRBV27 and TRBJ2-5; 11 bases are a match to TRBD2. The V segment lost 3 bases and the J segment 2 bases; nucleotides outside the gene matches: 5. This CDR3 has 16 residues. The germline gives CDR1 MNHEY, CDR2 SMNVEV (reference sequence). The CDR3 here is CASSLGSGGAQETQYF. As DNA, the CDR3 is TGTGCCAGCAGTTTGGGTAGCGGGGGGGCTCAAGAGACCCAGTACTTC.

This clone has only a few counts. As DNA, the CDR3 is TGTGCCAGCTCACCTCAGACGCAGCGCACCTCTGGAAACACCATATATTTT. Translating it yields CASSPQTQRTSGNTIYF. The chain is built from TRBV18 and TRBJ1-3; D unclear. Per germline, CDR1 KGHSH and CDR2 LQKENI. The V end lost 3 bases, the J end lost 0 bases, and 15 bases lay between the germline ends. The CDR3 is 17 residues long.

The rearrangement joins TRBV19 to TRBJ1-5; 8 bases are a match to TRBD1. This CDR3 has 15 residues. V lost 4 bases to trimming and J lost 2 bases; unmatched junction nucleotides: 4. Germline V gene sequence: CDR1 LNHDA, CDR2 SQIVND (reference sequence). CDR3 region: CASSSDRGRNQPQHF. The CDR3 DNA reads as TGTGCCAGTAGTAGCGACAGGGGTCGCAATCAGCCCCAGCATTTT.

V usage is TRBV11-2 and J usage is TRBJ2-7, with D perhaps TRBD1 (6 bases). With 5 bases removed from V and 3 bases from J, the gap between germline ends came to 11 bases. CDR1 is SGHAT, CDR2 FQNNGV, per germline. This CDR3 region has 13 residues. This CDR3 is CASSRGQLYEQYF. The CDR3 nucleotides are TGTGCCAGCAGCCGCGGACAGCTCTACGAGCAGTACTTC.

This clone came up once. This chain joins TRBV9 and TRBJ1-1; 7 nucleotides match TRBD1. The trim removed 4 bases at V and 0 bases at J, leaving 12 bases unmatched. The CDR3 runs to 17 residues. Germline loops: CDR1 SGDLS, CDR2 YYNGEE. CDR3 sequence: CASSPRDRPLMNTEAFF. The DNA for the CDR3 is TGTGCCAGCAGCCCCCGGGACAGACCGTTAATGAACACTGAAGCTTTCTTT.

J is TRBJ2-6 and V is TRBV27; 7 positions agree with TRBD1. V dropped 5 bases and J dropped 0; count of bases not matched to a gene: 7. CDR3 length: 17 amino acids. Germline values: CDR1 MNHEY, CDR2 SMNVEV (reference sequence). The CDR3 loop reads CASSRDRPLSGANVLTF. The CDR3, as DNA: TGTGCCAGCAGTCGGGACAGACCTCTCTCTGGGGCCAACGTCCTGACTTTC. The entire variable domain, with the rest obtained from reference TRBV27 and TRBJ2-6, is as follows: EAQVTQNPRYLITVTGKKLTVTCSQNMNHEYMSWYRQDPGLGLRQIYYSMNVEVTDKGDVPEGYKVSRKEKRNFPLILESPSPNQTSLYFCASSRDRPLSGANVLTFGAGSRLTVL.

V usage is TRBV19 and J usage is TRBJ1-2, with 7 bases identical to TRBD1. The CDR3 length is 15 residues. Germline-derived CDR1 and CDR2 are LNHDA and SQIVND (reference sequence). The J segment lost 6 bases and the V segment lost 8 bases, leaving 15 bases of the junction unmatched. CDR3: CASVTKGAGKNGYTF. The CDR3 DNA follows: TGTGCCAGTGTCACCAAGGGGGCTGGAAAGAATGGCTACACCTTC.

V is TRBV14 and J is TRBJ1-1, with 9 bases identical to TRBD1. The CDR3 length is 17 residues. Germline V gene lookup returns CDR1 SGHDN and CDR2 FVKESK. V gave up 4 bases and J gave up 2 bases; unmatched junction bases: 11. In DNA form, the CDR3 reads TGTGCCAGCAGCCCCCCCCTGGGGGACAGGGATAACACTGAAGCTTTCTTT. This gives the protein CASSPPLGDRDNTEAFF.

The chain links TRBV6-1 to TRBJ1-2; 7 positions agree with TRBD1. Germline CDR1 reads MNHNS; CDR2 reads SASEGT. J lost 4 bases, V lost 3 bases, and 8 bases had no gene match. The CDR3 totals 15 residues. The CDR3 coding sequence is TGTGCCAGCAGTGAGGCCCAGGGGGTATCCTATGGCTACACCTTC. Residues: CASSEAQGVSYGYTF.

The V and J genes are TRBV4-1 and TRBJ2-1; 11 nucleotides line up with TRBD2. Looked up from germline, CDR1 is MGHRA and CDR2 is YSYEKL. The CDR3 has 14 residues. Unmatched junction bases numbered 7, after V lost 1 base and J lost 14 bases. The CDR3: CASSQVLAGGFEFF. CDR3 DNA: TGCGCCAGCAGCCAAGTGCTAGCGGGGGGATTTGAGTTCTTC.

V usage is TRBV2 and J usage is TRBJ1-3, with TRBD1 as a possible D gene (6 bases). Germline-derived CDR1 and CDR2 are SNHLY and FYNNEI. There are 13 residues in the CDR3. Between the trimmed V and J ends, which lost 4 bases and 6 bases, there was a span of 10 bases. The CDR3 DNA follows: TGTGCCAGCAGTGCGGACAGCGCAAACACCATATATTTT. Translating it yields CASSADSANTIYF. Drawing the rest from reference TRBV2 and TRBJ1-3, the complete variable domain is EPEVTQTPSHQVTQMGQEVILRCVPISNHLYFYWYRQILGQKVEFLVSFYNNEISEKSEIFDDQFSVERPDGSNFTLKIRSTKLEDSAMYFCASSADSANTIYFGEGSWLTVV.

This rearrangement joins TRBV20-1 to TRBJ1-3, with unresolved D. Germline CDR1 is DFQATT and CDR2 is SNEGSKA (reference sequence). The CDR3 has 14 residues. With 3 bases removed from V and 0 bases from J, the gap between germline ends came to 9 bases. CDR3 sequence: CSASHQDSGNTIYF. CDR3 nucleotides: TGCAGTGCTAGTCATCAGGACTCTGGAAACACCATATATTTT.

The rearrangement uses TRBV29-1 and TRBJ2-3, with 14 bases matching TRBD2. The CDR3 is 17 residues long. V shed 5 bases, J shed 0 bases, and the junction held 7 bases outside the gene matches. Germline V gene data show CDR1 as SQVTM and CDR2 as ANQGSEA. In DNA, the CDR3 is TGCAGCGTTTGGGGGACTAGCGGGGGTCTTAGCACAGATACGCAGTATTTT. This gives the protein CSVWGTSGGLSTDTQYF.

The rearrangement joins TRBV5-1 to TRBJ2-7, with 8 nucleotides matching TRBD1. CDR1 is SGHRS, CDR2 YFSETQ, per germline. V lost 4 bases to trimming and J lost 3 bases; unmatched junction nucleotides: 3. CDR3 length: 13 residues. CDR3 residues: CASSMDRDYEQYF. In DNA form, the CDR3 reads TGCGCCAGCAGCATGGACAGGGACTACGAGCAGTACTTC.